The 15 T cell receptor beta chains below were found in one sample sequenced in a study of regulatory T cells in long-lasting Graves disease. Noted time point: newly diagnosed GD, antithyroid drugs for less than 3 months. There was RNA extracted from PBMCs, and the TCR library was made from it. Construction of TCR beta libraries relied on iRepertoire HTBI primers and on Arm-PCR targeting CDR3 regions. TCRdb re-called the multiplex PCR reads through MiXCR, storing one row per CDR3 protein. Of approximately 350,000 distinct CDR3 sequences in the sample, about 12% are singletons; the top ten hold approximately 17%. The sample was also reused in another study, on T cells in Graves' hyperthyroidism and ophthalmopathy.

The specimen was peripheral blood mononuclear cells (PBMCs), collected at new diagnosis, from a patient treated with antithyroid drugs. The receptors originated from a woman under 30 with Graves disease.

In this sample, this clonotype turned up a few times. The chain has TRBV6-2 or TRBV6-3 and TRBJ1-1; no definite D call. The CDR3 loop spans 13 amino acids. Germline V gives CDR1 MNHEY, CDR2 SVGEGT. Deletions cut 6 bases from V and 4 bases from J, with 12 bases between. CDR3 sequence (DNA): TGTGCCAGCAGCAGAAGGGCGGGCACTGAAGCTTTCTTT. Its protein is CASSRRAGTEAFF.

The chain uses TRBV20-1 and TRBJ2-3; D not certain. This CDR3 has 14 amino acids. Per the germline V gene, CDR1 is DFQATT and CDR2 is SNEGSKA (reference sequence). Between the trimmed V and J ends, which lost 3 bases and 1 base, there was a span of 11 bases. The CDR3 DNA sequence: TGCAGTGCTAGTATGGGAACCCGCACAGATACGCAGTATTTT. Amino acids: CSASMGTRTDTQYF.

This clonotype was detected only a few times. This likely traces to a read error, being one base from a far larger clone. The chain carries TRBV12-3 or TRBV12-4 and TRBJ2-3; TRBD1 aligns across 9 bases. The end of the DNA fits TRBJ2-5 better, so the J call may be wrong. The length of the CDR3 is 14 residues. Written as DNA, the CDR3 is TGTGCCAGCAGTTTCGGACAGGGGCGGGGGACCCAGTACTTC. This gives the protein CASSFGQGRGTQYF.

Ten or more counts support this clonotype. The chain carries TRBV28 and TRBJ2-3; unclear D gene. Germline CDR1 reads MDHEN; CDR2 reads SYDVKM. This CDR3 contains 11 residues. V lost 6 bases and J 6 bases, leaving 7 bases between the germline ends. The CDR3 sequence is CASSRKDTQYF. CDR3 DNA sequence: TGTGCCAGCAGCCGAAAGGATACGCAGTATTTT.

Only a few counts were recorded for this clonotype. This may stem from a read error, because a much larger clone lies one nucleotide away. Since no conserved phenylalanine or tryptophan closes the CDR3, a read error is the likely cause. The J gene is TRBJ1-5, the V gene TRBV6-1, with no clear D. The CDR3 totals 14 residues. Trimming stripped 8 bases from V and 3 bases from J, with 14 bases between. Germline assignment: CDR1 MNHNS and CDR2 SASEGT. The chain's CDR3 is CASDRGRYNQPQHV. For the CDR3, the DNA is TGTGCCAGCGACCGAGGGCGGTACAATCAGCCCCAGCATGTT.

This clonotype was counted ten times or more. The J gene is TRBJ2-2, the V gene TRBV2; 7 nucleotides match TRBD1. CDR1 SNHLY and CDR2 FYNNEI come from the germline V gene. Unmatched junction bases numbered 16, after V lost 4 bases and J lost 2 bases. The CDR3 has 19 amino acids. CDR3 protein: CASSGDLYGQGENTGELFF. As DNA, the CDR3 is TGTGCCAGCAGTGGGGACCTATATGGGCAGGGGGAAAACACCGGGGAGCTGTTTTTT.

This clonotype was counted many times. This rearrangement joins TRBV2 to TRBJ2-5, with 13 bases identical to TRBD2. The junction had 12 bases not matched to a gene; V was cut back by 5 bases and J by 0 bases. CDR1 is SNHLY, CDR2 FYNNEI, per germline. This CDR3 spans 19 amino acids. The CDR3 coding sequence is TGTGCCAGCAGTTACCTTGGACTAGCGGGGGCCACGTACCAAGAGACCCAGTACTTC. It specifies CASSYLGLAGATYQETQYF.

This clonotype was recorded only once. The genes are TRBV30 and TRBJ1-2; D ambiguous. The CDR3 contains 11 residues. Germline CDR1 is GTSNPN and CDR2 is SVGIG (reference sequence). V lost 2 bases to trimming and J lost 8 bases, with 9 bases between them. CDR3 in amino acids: CAWSRHLGYTF. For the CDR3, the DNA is TGTGCCTGGAGTAGACATCTCGGCTACACCTTC.

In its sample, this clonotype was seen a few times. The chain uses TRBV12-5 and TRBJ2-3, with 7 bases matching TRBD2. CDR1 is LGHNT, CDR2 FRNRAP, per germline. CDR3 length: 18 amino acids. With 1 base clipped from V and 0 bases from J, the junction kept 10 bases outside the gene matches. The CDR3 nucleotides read TGTGCTAGTGGTTTGGCCTTCGGGCTAGCGGAGAGCACAGATACGCAGTATTTT. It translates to CASGLAFGLAESTDTQYF.

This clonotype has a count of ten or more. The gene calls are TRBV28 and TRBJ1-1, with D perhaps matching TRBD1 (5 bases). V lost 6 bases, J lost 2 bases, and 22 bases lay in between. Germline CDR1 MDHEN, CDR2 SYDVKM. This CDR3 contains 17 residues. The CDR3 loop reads CASRTASVPGDNTEAFF. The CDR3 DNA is TGTGCCAGCAGGACAGCATCCGTTCCTGGGGACAACACTGAAGCTTTCTTT.

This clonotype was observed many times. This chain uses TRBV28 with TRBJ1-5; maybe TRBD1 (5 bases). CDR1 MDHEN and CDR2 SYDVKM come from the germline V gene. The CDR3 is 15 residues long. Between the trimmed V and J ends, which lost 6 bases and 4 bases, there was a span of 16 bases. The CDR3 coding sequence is TGTGCCAGCAGCTGGGGGGAGACAGCTAATCAGCCCCAGCATTTT. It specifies CASSWGETANQPQHF.

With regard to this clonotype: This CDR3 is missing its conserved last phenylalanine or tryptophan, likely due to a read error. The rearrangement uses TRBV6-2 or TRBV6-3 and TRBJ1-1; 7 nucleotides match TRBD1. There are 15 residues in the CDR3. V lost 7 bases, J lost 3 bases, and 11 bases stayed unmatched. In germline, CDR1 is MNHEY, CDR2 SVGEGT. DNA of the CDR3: TGTGCCAGCACTGAGGGGGCGACTTTTGACACTGAAGCTTTCCTT. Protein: CASTEGATFDTEAFL.

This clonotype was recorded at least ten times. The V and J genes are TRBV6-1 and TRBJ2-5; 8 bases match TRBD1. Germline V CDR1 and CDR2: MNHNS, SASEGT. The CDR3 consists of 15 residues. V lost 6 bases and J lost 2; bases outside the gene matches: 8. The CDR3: CASRQTGTGQETQYF. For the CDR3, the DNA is TGTGCCAGCAGACAAACCGGGACAGGACAAGAGACCCAGTACTTC.

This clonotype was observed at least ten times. CDR3 protein: CASSGEETSLNEQFF. The DNA of the CDR3 is TGTGCCAGCAGCGGCGAAGAGACTAGCCTCAATGAGCAGTTCTTC. This chain links TRBV9 with TRBJ2-1; 7 nucleotides match TRBD2. There are 15 residues in the CDR3. V was pared by 3 bases and J by 6 bases, with 9 bases of the junction left unmatched. In germline, CDR1 is SGDLS, CDR2 YYNGEE. Combining the CDR3 with reference TRBV9 and TRBJ2-1 gives the whole variable domain DSGVTQTPKHLITATGQRVTLRCSPRSGDLSVYWYQQSLDQGLQFLIQYYNGEERAKGNILERFSAQQFPDLHSELNLSSLELGDSALYFCASSGEETSLNEQFFGPGTRLTVL.

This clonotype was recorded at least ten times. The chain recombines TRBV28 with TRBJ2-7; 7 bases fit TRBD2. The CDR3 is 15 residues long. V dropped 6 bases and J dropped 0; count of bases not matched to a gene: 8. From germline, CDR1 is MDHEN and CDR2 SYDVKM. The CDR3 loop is CASSPTGGGSYEQYF. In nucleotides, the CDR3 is TGTGCCAGCAGCCCCACGGGGGGAGGCTCCTACGAGCAGTACTTC.